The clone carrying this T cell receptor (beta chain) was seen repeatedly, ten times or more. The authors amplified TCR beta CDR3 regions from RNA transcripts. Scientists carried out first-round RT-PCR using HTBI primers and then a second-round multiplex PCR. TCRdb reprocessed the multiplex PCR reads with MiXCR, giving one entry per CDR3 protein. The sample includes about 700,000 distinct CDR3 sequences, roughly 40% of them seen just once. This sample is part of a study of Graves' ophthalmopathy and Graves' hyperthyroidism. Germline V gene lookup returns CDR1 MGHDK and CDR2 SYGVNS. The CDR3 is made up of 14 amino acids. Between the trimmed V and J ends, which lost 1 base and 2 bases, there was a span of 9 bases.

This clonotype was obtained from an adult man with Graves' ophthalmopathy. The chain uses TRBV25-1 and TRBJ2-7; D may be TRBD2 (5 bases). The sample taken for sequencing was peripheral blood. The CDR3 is CASSELGAAYEQYF. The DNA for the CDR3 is TGTGCCAGCAGTGAATTAGGAGCGGCCTACGAGCAGTACTTC.